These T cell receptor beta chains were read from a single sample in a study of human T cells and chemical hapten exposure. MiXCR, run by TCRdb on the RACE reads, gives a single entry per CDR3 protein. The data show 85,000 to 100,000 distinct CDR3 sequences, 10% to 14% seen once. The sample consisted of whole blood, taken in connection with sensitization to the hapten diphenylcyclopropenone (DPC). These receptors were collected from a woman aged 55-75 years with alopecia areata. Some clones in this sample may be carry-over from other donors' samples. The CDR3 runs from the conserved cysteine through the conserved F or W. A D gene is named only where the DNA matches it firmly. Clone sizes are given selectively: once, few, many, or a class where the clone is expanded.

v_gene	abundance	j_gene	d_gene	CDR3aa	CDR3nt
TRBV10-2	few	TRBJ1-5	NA	CASSESGQDPTHF	TGCGCCAGCAGTGAGTCAGGGCAGGACCCGACCCATTTT
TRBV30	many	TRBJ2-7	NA	CAWRVYPPYEQYF	TGTGCCTGGAGAGTCTACCCCCCCTACGAGCAGTACTTC
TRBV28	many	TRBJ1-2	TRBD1	CASSSGQGVYGYTF	TGTGCCAGCAGCTCCGGACAGGGGGTCTATGGCTACACCTTC
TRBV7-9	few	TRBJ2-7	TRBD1	CASSRQGSEAYEQYF	TGTGCCAGCAGCAGACAGGGATCTGAAGCCTACGAGCAGTACTTC
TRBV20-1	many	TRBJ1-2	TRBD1	CSASSRGGYGYTF	TGCAGTGCTAGTTCCAGGGGGGGCTATGGCTACACCTTC
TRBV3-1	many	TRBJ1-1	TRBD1	CASSQRQGGTEAFF	TGTGCCAGCAGCCAACGACAGGGAGGCACTGAAGCTTTCTTT
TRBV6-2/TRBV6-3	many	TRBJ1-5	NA	CASSSPGGSNQPQHF	TGTGCCAGCAGTTCTCCTGGCGGGAGCAATCAGCCCCAGCATTTT
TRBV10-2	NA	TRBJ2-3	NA	CASSLNSRDTQYF	TGCGCCAGCAGCCTTAACTCGAGGGATACGCAGTATTTT
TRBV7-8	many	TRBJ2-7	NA	CASSHYSQGDYEQYF	TGTGCCAGCAGCCACTACTCACAGGGTGACTACGAGCAGTACTTC
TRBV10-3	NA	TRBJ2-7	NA	CAISARGSGEQYF	TGTGCCATCAGTGCCCGAGGTTCCGGCGAGCAGTACTTC
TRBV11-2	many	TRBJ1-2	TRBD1	CASSFNQGGYGYTF	TGTGCCAGCAGCTTTAATCAGGGGGGCTATGGCTACACCTTC
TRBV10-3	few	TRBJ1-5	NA	CAIRDGGQPQHF	TGTGCCATCAGGGACGGAGGTCAGCCCCAGCATTTT
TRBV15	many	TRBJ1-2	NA	CATSRDLAGEVGYTF	TGTGCCACCAGCAGAGATTTGGCAGGGGAGGTCGGCTACACCTTC
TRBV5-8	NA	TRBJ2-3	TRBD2	CASSRTSFTDTQYF	TGTGCCAGCAGCCGGACTAGTTTCACAGATACGCAGTATTTT